The 15 T cell receptor beta chains in this list originate from one sample, sequenced in a study of response to subunit inactivated influenza vaccine. Each CDR3 protein gets one entry after TCRdb re-called the RT-PCR reads with MiXCR. The sample includes under 950,000 distinct CDR3 sequences, around 20% of them seen just once. The sequences come from PBMCs from blood, collected 5 to 6 days after vaccination. The source is a man aged 50 to 60 who received an inactivated influenza vaccine.

This chain connects TRBV27 to TRBJ2-7; D not resolved. V lost 4 bases, J lost 4 bases, and 14 bases lay in between. In germline, CDR1 is MNHEY, CDR2 SMNVEV (reference sequence). CDR3 length: 14 residues. CDR3 DNA: TGTGCCAGCAGTTGGGGATCTTACGGGTACGAGCAGTACTTC. Protein product: CASSWGSYGYEQYF.

The chain combines TRBV5-5 with TRBJ2-5, with D perhaps matching TRBD1 (6 bases). CDR3 length: 15 amino acids. From germline, CDR1 is SGHKS and CDR2 YYEKEE (reference sequence). V lost 3 bases and J lost 2, with 14 bases in between. For the CDR3, the DNA is TGTGCCAGCAGCTCCCTGGGACACCAACAAGAGACCCAGTACTTC. This encodes CASSSLGHQQETQYF.

This chain links TRBV6-5 with TRBJ1-6; 10 bases fit TRBD1. Germline CDR1 is MNHEY and CDR2 is SVGAGI. The CDR3 is 16 residues long. The J segment lost 7 bases and the V segment lost 2 bases, leaving 5 bases of the junction unmatched. CDR3 sequence: CASSYGGTGENSPLHF. DNA of the CDR3: TGTGCCAGCAGTTACGGCGGGACAGGGGAAAATTCACCCCTCCACTTT.

This clonotype turned up a few times. The chain joins TRBV5-1 to TRBJ2-7, with TRBD2 as a possible D gene (5 bases). Germline values: CDR1 SGHRS, CDR2 YFSETQ. The CDR3 is 17 amino acids. V gave up 0 bases and J gave up 0 bases, with 16 bases separating them. The CDR3 spells CASSLAENKRSSYEQYF. DNA for the CDR3: TGCGCCAGCAGCTTGGCCGAGAACAAGCGGTCCTCCTACGAGCAGTACTTC. Looking up the rest from reference TRBV5-1 and TRBJ2-7 gives the full variable domain: KAGVTQTPRYLIKTRGQQVTLSCSPISGHRSVSWYQQTPGQGLQFLFEYFSETQRNKGNFPGRFSGRQFSNSRSEMNVSTLELGDSALYLCASSLAENKRSSYEQYFGPGTRLTVT.

The rearrangement joins TRBV12-3 or TRBV12-4 to TRBJ2-1; the D gene is possibly TRBD1 (6 bases). V was pared by 7 bases and J by 7 bases, with 14 bases between. This CDR3 has 13 residues. CDR3 sequence: CASTQGPTNEQFF. The CDR3 DNA sequence: TGTGCCAGCACCCAGGGGCCTACAAATGAGCAGTTCTTC.

This clonotype was seen repeatedly, ten times or more. This rearrangement joins TRBV6-4 to TRBJ2-2, with a tentative D call TRBD2 (6 bases). From germline, CDR1 is MRHNA and CDR2 SNTAGT. This CDR3 has 21 residues. V shed 5 bases and J shed 1 base, with 29 bases lying between them. The CDR3 here is CASSTYVLRRSAGLNTGELFF. The CDR3 DNA follows: TGTGCCAGCAGTACGTACGTCCTCAGGAGGTCCGCGGGGTTGAACACCGGGGAGCTGTTTTTT.

The chain joins TRBV24-1 to TRBJ2-1, with D unresolved. This CDR3 contains 16 residues. From germline, CDR1 is KGHDR and CDR2 SFDVKD. The V end lost 3 bases, the J end lost 1 base, and 12 bases lay between the germline ends. In nucleotides, the CDR3 is TGTGCCACCAGTGATGCGCTGGGCGGTTCCTACAATGAGCAGTTCTTC. This codes for CATSDALGGSYNEQFF.

The chain uses TRBV30 and TRBJ1-1, with D perhaps TRBD1 (6 bases). Between the trimmed V and J ends, which lost 4 bases and 6 bases, there was a span of 12 bases. The CDR3 contains 12 residues. In germline, CDR1 is GTSNPN, CDR2 SVGIG (reference sequence). The CDR3 nucleotides read TGTGCCTGGAATGCAGGGGTAGCTGAAGCTTTCTTT. It codes for CAWNAGVAEAFF.

The J gene is TRBJ2-1, the V gene TRBV10-3, with 9 bases matching TRBD2. J gave up 0 bases and V 1 base, and 1 base lay outside the gene matches. CDR3 length equals 16 residues. From germline, CDR1 is ENHRY and CDR2 SYGVKD. As DNA, the CDR3 is TGTGCCATCAGTGAGTGGCGGGGGGGCTCCTACAATGAGCAGTTCTTC. Translated: CAISEWRGGSYNEQFF.

On this clonotype: An end of the junction does not agree with germline; a read error may underlie this. J is TRBJ2-7 and V is TRBV11-2; maybe TRBD1 (6 bases). This CDR3 is 14 amino acids long. The V gene's germline CDR1 is SGHAT and CDR2 FQNNGV. CDR3 DNA sequence: TGTGCCAGCAGCTTCAACAGGGTCTCCAACGAGCAGTACTTC. Residues: CASSFNRVSNEQYF.

Many counts were recorded for this clonotype. The chain links TRBV5-5 to TRBJ2-1, with 7 nucleotides matching TRBD1. The V gene's germline CDR1 is SGHKS and CDR2 YYEKEE (reference sequence). V was clipped by 4 bases and J by 7 bases; unmatched bases: 5. CDR3 length equals 13 residues. CDR3 DNA: TGTGCCAGCAGCAGCGCAGGGGGAAATGAGCAGTTCTTC. It specifies CASSSAGGNEQFF.

In this sample, this clonotype turned up a few times. V gene TRBV5-1 combines with J gene TRBJ2-1; D not certain. V shed 4 bases and J shed 7 bases, with 15 bases lying between them. Germline V gene data show CDR1 as SGHRS and CDR2 as YFSETQ. The CDR3 length is 14 residues. The CDR3 here is CASSAGIDRNEQFF. The DNA of the CDR3 is TGCGCCAGCAGCGCAGGTATTGATAGGAATGAGCAGTTCTTC.

V usage is TRBV4-2 and J usage is TRBJ2-1; D unclear. CDR1 is LGHNA, CDR2 YNFKEQ, per germline. The CDR3 consists of 14 residues. The V end was cut by 4 bases, the J end by 5 bases, with 12 bases between. Here the CDR3 reads CASSPLSTNNEQFF. The CDR3 DNA sequence: TGTGCCAGCAGCCCACTCTCAACGAACAATGAGCAGTTCTTC.

This chain uses TRBV5-6 with TRBJ2-7; no firm D call. V gave up 0 bases and J gave up 11 bases, with 15 bases separating them. Germline V gene data show CDR1 as SGHDT and CDR2 as YYEEEE. The CDR3 is 13 residues long. Written as DNA, the CDR3 is TGTGCCAGCAGCTTGGGGGCTGCAATCGGCGAGTACTTC. Translation: CASSLGAAIGEYF.

The DNA for the CDR3 is TGCAGCGGTGGGGATGGGACACTCACCGGGGAGCTGTTTTTT. It specifies CSGGDGTLTGELFF. J is TRBJ2-2 and V is TRBV29-1, with D perhaps TRBD1 (6 bases). CDR3 size: 14 residues. V lost 7 bases to trimming and J lost 4 bases, with 16 bases between them. CDR1 SQVTM and CDR2 ANQGSEA come from the germline V gene.